The 2 T cell receptor beta chains in this list originate from one sample, sequenced in a study of T cell responses to AZD1222 COVID-19 vaccine. Profiled with immunoSEQ multiplex PCR; TCRdb holds only in-frame clones, not every one. The sample holds about 110,000 clones, about nine tenths seen once. The material sequenced was peripheral blood, taken on day 0 of MenACWY control vaccination. The receptors shown here come from an adult in good health.

The J gene is TRBJ2-1, the V gene TRBV6-2 or TRBV6-3, with D possibly called TRBD1 or TRBD2 (7 bases each). Between the trimmed V and J ends, which lost 5 bases and 15 bases, there was a span of 20 bases. Germline CDR1 MNHEY, CDR2 SVGEGT. CDR3 length equals 13 residues. The CDR3 loop reads CASSGPWGGGPFF. Here the CDR3 DNA reads TGTGCCAGCAGTGGCCCCTGGGGAGGGGGCCCGTTCTTC.

The J gene is TRBJ2-3, the V gene TRBV29-1, with TRBD1 matching 9 bases. Germline V gene data show CDR1 as SQVTM and CDR2 as ANQGSEA. This CDR3 comprises 13 residues. The V gene end was trimmed by 6 bases and the J gene end by 0 bases; junction bases not matched to a gene: 1. CDR3 DNA: TGCAGCGTGGACAGGGGAAGCACAGATACGCAGTATTTT. It specifies CSVDRGSTDTQYF.